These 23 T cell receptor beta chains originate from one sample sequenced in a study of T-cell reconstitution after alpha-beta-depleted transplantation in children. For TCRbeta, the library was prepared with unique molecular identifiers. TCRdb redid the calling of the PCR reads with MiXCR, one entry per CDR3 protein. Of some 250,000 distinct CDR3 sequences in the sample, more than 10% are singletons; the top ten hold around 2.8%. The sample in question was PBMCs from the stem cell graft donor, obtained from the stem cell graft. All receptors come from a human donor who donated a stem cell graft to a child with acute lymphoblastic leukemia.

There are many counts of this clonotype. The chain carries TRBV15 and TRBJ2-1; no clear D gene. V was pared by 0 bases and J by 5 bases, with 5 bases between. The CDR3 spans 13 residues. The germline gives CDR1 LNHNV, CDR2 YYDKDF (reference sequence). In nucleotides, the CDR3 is TGTGCCACCAGCAGAGATGCACACAATGAGCAGTTCTTC. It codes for CATSRDAHNEQFF.

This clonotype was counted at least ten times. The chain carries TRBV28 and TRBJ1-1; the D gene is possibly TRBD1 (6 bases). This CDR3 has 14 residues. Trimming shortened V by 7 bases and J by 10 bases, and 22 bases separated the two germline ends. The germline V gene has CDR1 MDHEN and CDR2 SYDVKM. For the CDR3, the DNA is TGTGCCAGCACCCGATGGGGGCAGGGAGTCATAGCTTTCTTT. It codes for CASTRWGQGVIAFF.

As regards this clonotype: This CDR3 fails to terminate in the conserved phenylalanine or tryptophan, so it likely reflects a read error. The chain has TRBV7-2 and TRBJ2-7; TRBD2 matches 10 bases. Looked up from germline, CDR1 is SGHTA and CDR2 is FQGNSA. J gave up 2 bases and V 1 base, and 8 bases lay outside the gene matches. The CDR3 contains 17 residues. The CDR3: CASSLGRTSGNPYEQYL. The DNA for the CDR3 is TGTGCCAGCAGCTTAGGAAGGACTAGCGGAAATCCCTACGAGCAGTACCTC.

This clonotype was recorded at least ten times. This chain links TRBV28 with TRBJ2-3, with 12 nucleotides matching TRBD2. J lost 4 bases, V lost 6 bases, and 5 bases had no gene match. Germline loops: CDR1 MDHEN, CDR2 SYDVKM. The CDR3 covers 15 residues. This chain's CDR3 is CASRTSGRRPDTQYF. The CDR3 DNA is TGTGCCAGCAGGACTAGCGGGAGAAGGCCAGATACGCAGTATTTT.

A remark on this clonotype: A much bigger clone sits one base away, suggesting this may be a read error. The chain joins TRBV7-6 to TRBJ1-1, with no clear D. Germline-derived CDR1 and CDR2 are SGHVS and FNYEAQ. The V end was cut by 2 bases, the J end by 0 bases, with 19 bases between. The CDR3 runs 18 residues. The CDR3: CASSLYRPTGTLNTEAFF. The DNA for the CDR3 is TGTGCCAGCAGCTTATATCGCCCGACCGGAACGCTGAACACTGAAGCTTTCTTT.

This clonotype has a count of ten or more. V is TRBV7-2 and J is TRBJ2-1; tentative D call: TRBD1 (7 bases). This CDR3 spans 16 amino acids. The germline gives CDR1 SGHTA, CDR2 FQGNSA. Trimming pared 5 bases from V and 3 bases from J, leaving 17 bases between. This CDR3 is CASSPVQGGYYNEQFF. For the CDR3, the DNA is TGTGCCAGCAGCCCTGTGCAGGGGGGTTACTACAATGAGCAGTTCTTC.

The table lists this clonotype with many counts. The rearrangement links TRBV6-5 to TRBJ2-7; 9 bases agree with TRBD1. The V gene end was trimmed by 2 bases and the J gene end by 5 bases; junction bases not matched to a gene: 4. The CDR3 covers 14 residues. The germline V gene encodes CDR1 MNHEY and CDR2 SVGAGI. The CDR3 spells CASSYRDRVDEQYF. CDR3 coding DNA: TGTGCCAGCAGTTACAGGGACAGGGTCGACGAGCAGTACTTC.

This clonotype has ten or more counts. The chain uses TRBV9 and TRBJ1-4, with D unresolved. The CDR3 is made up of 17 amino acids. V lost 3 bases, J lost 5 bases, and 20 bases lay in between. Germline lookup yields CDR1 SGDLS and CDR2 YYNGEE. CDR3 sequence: CASSAHPVDPDNEKLFF. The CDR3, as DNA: TGTGCCAGCAGCGCTCACCCCGTGGACCCAGACAATGAAAAACTGTTTTTT. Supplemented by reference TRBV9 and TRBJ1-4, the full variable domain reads DSGVTQTPKHLITATGQRVTLRCSPRSGDLSVYWYQQSLDQGLQFLIQYYNGEERAKGNILERFSAQQFPDLHSELNLSSLELGDSALYFCASSAHPVDPDNEKLFFGSGTQLSVL.

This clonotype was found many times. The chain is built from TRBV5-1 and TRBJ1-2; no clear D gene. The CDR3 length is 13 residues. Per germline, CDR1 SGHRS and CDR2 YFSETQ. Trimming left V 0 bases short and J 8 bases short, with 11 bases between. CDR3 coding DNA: TGCGCCAGCAGCTTGGGGGCCCTAGAGGGCTACACCTTC. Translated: CASSLGALEGYTF.

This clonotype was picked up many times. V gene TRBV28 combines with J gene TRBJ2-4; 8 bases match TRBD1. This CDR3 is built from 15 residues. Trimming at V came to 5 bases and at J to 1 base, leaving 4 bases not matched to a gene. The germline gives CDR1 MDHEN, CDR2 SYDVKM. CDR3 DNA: TGTGCCAGCAGTCACGGACAGGGCGCCAAAAACATTCAGTACTTC. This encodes CASSHGQGAKNIQYF.

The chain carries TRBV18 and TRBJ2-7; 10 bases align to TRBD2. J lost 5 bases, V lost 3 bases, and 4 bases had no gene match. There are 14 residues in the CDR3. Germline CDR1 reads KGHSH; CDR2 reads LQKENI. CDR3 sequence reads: CASSPSGRAHEQYF. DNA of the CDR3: TGTGCCAGCTCACCGAGCGGGAGGGCCCACGAGCAGTACTTC.

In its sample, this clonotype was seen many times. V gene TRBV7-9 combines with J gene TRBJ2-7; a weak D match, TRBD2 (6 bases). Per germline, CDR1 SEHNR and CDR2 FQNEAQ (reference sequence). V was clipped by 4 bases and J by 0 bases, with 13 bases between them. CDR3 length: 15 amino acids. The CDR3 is CASSYGTLYSYEQYF. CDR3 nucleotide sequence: TGTGCCAGCAGCTACGGGACTCTCTACTCCTACGAGCAGTACTTC.

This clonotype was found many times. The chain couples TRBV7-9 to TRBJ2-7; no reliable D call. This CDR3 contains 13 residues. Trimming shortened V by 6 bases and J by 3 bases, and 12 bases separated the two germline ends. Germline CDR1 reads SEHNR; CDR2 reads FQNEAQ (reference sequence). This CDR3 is CASRLKDGYEQYF. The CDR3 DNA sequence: TGTGCCAGCAGGTTAAAGGACGGCTACGAGCAGTACTTC.

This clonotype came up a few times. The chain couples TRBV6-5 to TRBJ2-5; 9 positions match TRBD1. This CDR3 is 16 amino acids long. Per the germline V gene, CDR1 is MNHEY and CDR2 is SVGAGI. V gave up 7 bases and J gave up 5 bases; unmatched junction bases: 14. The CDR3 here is CASTKPTGTGMETQYF. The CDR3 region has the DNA TGTGCCAGCACAAAACCAACCGGGACAGGGATGGAGACCCAGTACTTC.

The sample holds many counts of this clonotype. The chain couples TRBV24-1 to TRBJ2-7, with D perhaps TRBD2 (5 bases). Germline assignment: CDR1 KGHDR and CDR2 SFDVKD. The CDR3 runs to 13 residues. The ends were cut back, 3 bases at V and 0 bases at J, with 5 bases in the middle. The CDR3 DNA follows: TGTGCCACCAGTGATGGGAGCTCCTACGAGCAGTACTTC. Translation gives CATSDGSSYEQYF.

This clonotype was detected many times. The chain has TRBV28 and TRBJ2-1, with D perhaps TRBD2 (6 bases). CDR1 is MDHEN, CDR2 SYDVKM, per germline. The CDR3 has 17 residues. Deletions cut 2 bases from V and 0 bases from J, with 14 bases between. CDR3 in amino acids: CASSLGEAGNSYNEQFF. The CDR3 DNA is TGTGCCAGCAGTTTAGGGGAAGCGGGTAACTCCTACAATGAGCAGTTCTTC.

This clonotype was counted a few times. This CDR3 reads CASNQPGQRSGELFF. The CDR3 coding sequence is TGTGCCAGCAATCAACCGGGACAACGATCCGGGGAGCTGTTTTTT. J is TRBJ2-2 and V is TRBV2; D might be TRBD1 (6 bases). With 7 bases removed from V and 6 bases from J, the gap between germline ends came to 18 bases. The CDR3 spans 15 residues. Germline CDR1 SNHLY, CDR2 FYNNEI.

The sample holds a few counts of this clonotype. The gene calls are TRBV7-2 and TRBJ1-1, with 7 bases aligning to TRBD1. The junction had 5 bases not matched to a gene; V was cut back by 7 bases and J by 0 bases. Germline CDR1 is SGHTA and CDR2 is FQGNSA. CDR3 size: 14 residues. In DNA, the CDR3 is TGTGCCAGCACCGTGACAGGGCTGAACACTGAAGCTTTCTTT. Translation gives CASTVTGLNTEAFF.

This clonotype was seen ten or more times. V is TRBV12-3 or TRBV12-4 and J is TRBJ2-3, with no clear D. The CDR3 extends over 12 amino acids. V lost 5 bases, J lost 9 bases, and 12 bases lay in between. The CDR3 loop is CASSHPAGTQYF. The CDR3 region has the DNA TGTGCCAGCAGTCACCCTGCCGGAACGCAGTATTTT.

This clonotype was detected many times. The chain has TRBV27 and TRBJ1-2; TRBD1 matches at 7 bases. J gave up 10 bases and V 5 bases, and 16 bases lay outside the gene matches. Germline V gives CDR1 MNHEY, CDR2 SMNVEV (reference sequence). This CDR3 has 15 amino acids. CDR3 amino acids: CASSEVGRQGRDYTF. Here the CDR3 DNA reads TGTGCCAGCAGTGAGGTTGGTAGACAGGGAAGAGACTACACCTTC.

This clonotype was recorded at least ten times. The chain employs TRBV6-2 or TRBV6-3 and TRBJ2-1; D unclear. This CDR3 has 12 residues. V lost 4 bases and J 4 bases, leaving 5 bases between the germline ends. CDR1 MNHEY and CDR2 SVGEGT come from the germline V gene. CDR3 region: CASSSQYNEQFF. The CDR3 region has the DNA TGTGCCAGCAGTTCCCAATACAATGAGCAGTTCTTC.

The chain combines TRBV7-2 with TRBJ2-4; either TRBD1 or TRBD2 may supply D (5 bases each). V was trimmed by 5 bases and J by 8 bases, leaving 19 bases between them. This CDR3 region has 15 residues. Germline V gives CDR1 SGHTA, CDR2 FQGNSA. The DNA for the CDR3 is TGTGCCAGCAGCCGACGGGACGGTGCCAGGGACATTCAGTACTTC. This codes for CASSRRDGARDIQYF. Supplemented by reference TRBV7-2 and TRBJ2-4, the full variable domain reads GAGVSQSPSNKVTEKGKDVELRCDPISGHTALYWYRQSLGQGLEFLIYFQGNSAPDKSGLPSDRFSAERTGGSVSTLTIQRTQQEDSAVYLCASSRRDGARDIQYFGAGTRLSVL.

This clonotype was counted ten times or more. The DNA of the CDR3 is TGTGCCAGCAGTTACGCAATTTCGACGGCCCCGTCTGACCAAGAGACCCAGTACTTC. It translates to CASSYAISTAPSDQETQYF. This rearrangement joins TRBV6-5 to TRBJ2-5; D gene unclear. V was trimmed by 2 bases and J by 0 bases, leaving 22 bases between them. This CDR3 region has 19 residues. CDR1 is MNHEY and CDR2 is SVGAGI in the germline V gene.